These 30 T cell receptor beta chains originate from one sample sequenced in a study of PD-1 blockade in classical Hodgkin lymphoma. Measured with immunoSEQ multiplex PCR; TCRdb has only the in-frame clones, and not every one. The sample shows 50,000 to 65,000 clones, roughly nine tenths of them seen only once. Time point indicated: cycle 4 day 1 (C4D1), after less than 7 weeks of nivolumab. Each patient experienced a relapse that followed autologous stem cell transplantation, and brentuximab vedotin exposure varied. The material sequenced was peripheral blood mononuclear cells (PBMCs), taken before the fourth cycle of nivolumab. The receptors here all came from a human donor with classical Hodgkin lymphoma.

This rearrangement joins TRBV13 to TRBJ2-1; tentatively, D is TRBD1 (5 bases). Trimming took off 5 bases at V and 0 bases at J, with 11 bases between the two ends. This CDR3 contains 15 residues. Germline-derived CDR1 and CDR2 are PRHDT and FYEKMQ (reference sequence). In nucleotides, the CDR3 is TGTGCCAGCAGCAAGTTTGGGGCCTCCTACAATGAGCAGTTCTTC. The encoded protein is CASSKFGASYNEQFF. The whole variable domain, remainder taken from reference TRBV13 and TRBJ2-1, is AAGVIQSPRHLIKEKRETATLKCYPIPRHDTVYWYQQGPGQDPQFLISFYEKMQSDKGSIPDRFSAQQFSDYHSELNMSSLELGDSALYFCASSKFGASYNEQFFGPGTRLTVL.

The chain is built from TRBV6-5 and TRBJ2-7; either TRBD1 or TRBD2 may fit D (6 bases each). V was clipped by 4 bases and J by 6 bases, with 13 bases between them. Germline CDR1 is MNHEY and CDR2 is SVGAGI. The CDR3 extends over 13 amino acids. The CDR3 sequence: CASSSRGRAEQYF. The CDR3 DNA reads as TGTGCCAGCAGTTCCCGGGGGCGGGCCGAGCAGTACTTC.

CDR3: CASSDPRVPDTQYF. Written as DNA, the CDR3 is TGTGCCAGCAGCGACCCCAGGGTTCCAGATACGCAGTATTTT. The V gene is TRBV9, the J gene TRBJ2-3, with D possibly being TRBD1 (5 bases). The CDR3 contains 14 residues. The ends were cut back, 3 bases at V and 4 bases at J, with 12 bases in the middle. Germline V gene lookup returns CDR1 SGDLS and CDR2 YYNGEE.

The V call is TRBV7-3, the J call TRBJ2-1; the match to TRBD2 covers 12 bases. Trimming took 5 bases from V and 3 from J; bases not matched to a gene: 5. There are 16 residues in the CDR3. Germline V lookup: CDR1 SGHTA, CDR2 FQGTGA. Written as DNA, the CDR3 is TGTGCCAGCAGCCCTAGCGGGGGGGCCGGCTACAATGAGCAGTTCTTC. It is translated as CASSPSGGAGYNEQFF.

The chain carries TRBV6-5 and TRBJ1-2; D not resolved. Germline lookup yields CDR1 MNHEY and CDR2 SVGAGI. The CDR3 is made up of 13 amino acids. Trimming took 6 bases from V and 2 from J, leaving 10 bases between them. The CDR3 region is CASRRGENYGYTF. DNA of the CDR3: TGTGCCAGCAGGCGGGGTGAGAACTATGGCTACACCTTC.

This chain uses TRBV5-1 with TRBJ1-1; D is uncertain. V lost 2 bases and J 7 bases, leaving 6 bases between the germline ends. The CDR3 runs to 11 residues. Germline-derived CDR1 and CDR2 are SGHRS and YFSETQ. The CDR3 coding sequence is TGCGCCAGCAGCTTAGGAGTTGAAGCTTTCTTT. As protein: CASSLGVEAFF.

In its sample, this clone was seen once. The DNA of the CDR3 is TGTGCCTCTAAAGGGGCTTCCCGGACGGAGCCATCCTACGAGCAGTACTTC. Amino acid sequence: CASKGASRTEPSYEQYF. V is TRBV30 and J is TRBJ2-7, with D maybe TRBD1 (5 bases). The CDR3 is made up of 17 amino acids. CDR1 and CDR2 (germline): GTSNPN, SVGIG (reference sequence). V gave up 7 bases and J gave up 1 base, with 26 bases separating them.

V gene TRBV7-9 combines with J gene TRBJ1-2; a possible D gene is TRBD1 (6 bases). This CDR3 has 15 residues. Looked up from germline, CDR1 is SEHNR and CDR2 is FQNEAQ (reference sequence). V lost 6 bases, J lost 5 bases, and 19 bases lay in between. CDR3 nucleotides: TGTGCCAGCAGTTCCCCACAGGGTGCTAGGTATGGCTACACCTTC. Protein product: CASSSPQGARYGYTF.

The chain carries TRBV28 and TRBJ2-7; a possible D gene is TRBD1 (5 bases). There are 15 residues in the CDR3. Between the trimmed V and J ends, which lost 2 bases and 4 bases, there was a span of 15 bases. CDR1 and CDR2 (germline): MDHEN, SYDVKM. The chain's CDR3 is CASSLRAGIMYEQYF. CDR3 bases: TGTGCCAGCAGTTTAAGGGCAGGGATTATGTACGAGCAGTACTTC.

V gene TRBV12-5 combines with J gene TRBJ1-2; D gene ambiguous. The germline V gene has CDR1 LGHNT and CDR2 FRNRAP. CDR3 size: 13 residues. V lost 4 bases to trimming and J lost 5 bases, with 11 bases between them. CDR3 bases: TGTGCTAGTGGTTCCTATTGGTTTTATGGCTACACCTTC. Its protein is CASGSYWFYGYTF.

The J gene is TRBJ2-1, the V gene TRBV28; D is possibly TRBD1 (7 bases). Deletions cut 3 bases from V and 7 bases from J, with 10 bases between. The length of the CDR3 is 13 residues. Germline loops: CDR1 MDHEN, CDR2 SYDVKM. CDR3 amino acids: CASSFAGGNEQFF. CDR3 nucleotides: TGTGCCAGCAGTTTTGCAGGGGGGAATGAGCAGTTCTTC.

The table lists this clone with a count of one. The CDR3 is CASSLYSDYEQYF. The CDR3 DNA is TGCGCCAGCAGCTTGTACAGCGACTACGAGCAGTACTTC. The rearrangement links TRBV5-1 to TRBJ2-7; D not resolved. With 1 base removed from V and 3 bases from J, the gap between germline ends came to 8 bases. The CDR3 is made up of 13 amino acids. The germline gives CDR1 SGHRS, CDR2 YFSETQ.

The chain recombines TRBV6-5 with TRBJ2-3; 9 positions agree with TRBD2. The CDR3 totals 15 residues. Per the germline V gene, CDR1 is MNHEY and CDR2 is SVGAGI. The trim removed 7 bases at V and 0 bases at J, leaving 5 bases unmatched. The CDR3 DNA follows: TGTGCCAGCACTCCTAGCGGGGCAAGCACAGATACGCAGTATTTT. Residues: CASTPSGASTDTQYF.

This rearrangement joins TRBV25-1 to TRBJ2-7; D is undetermined. This CDR3 region has 12 residues. Trimming removed 4 bases at V and 2 bases at J, with 6 bases between. CDR1 is MGHDK and CDR2 is SYGVNS in the germline V gene. In DNA form, the CDR3 reads TGTGCCAGCAGTGGCAGCCCCTACGAGCAGTACTTC. Residues: CASSGSPYEQYF.

V usage is TRBV7-9 and J usage is TRBJ1-5; 7 positions match TRBD1. The CDR3 covers 15 residues. Germline loops: CDR1 SEHNR, CDR2 FQNEAQ (reference sequence). J was trimmed by 4 bases and V by 5 bases; bases with no gene match: 8. The CDR3 here is CASSNPGGGNQPQHF. CDR3 nucleotides: TGTGCCAGCAGCAACCCAGGGGGTGGAAATCAGCCCCAGCATTTT.

This chain joins TRBV25-1 and TRBJ1-1, with D perhaps TRBD1 (5 bases). CDR1 and CDR2 from the germline V gene are MGHDK and SYGVNS. Trimming stripped 8 bases from V and 5 bases from J, with 18 bases between. This CDR3 has 14 residues. DNA for the CDR3: TGTGCCAGCGGGGTGTCAACCCCAGGGACTGAAGCTTTCTTT. Its translation is CASGVSTPGTEAFF.

The V call is TRBV2, the J call TRBJ2-2, with no clear D. Germline-derived CDR1 and CDR2 are SNHLY and FYNNEI. Trimming removed 3 bases from V and 3 bases from J, with 5 bases in between. The CDR3 is 13 amino acids. The CDR3 DNA reads TGTGCCAGCAGTGACCAGGACACCGGGGAGCTGTTTTTT. It encodes CASSDQDTGELFF.

The chain uses TRBV5-1 and TRBJ1-5; D remains ambiguous. The length of the CDR3 is 13 residues. The V gene's germline CDR1 is SGHRS and CDR2 YFSETQ. Trimming removed 0 bases from V and 5 bases from J, with 6 bases in between. CDR3 in DNA: TGCGCCAGCAGCTTGGAAGGGCATCAGCCCCAGCATTTT. As protein: CASSLEGHQPQHF.

Here the CDR3 reads CASSQAGVTWQSDNSPLHF. For the CDR3, the DNA is TGTGCCAGCAGCCAAGCTGGGGTTACTTGGCAATCAGATAATTCACCCCTCCACTTT. V gene TRBV14 combines with J gene TRBJ1-6, with D unclear. The CDR3 is made up of 19 amino acids. Germline CDR1 reads SGHDN; CDR2 reads FVKESK. V shed 1 base and J shed 5 bases, with 21 bases lying between them.

The chain recombines TRBV6-6 with TRBJ2-6; D remains unclear. CDR3 length equals 15 residues. V lost 0 bases and J 3 bases, leaving 6 bases between the germline ends. CDR1 MNHNY and CDR2 SVGAGI come from the germline V gene (reference sequence). In nucleotides, the CDR3 is TGTGCCAGCAGTTACTCGTTCGGTGGGGCCAACGTCCTGACTTTC. This encodes CASSYSFGGANVLTF.

The gene calls are TRBV28 and TRBJ1-1; D remains unclear. The germline V and J ends were trimmed by 3 bases and 1 base, with 9 bases remaining between them. Germline V gene sequence: CDR1 MDHEN, CDR2 SYDVKM. This CDR3 has 14 residues. This chain's CDR3 is CASSLAAGNTEAFF. The CDR3 coding sequence is TGTGCCAGCAGTTTGGCGGCAGGGAACACTGAAGCTTTCTTT.

The V gene is TRBV6-5, the J gene TRBJ1-1; D not certain. The CDR3 consists of 10 residues. Germline values: CDR1 MNHEY, CDR2 SVGAGI. V lost 6 bases to trimming and J lost 8 bases, with 7 bases between them. The CDR3 coding sequence is TGTGCCAGCAGCTATCCCGAAGCTTTCTTT. Its protein is CASSYPEAFF.

The rearrangement links TRBV7-2 to TRBJ2-7; D might be TRBD2 (7 bases). Germline loops: CDR1 SGHTA, CDR2 FQGNSA. The CDR3 runs 15 residues. Trimming stripped 2 bases from V and 4 bases from J, with 15 bases between. For the CDR3, the DNA is TGTGCCAGCAGCTTAAGCGGGGACATTCTTTACGAGCAGTACTTC. Protein product: CASSLSGDILYEQYF.

The genes are TRBV29-1 and TRBJ2-2; D unclear. Germline V gives CDR1 SQVTM, CDR2 ANQGSEA. Trimming removed 7 bases at V and 8 bases at J, with 14 bases between. The CDR3 is 12 residues long. The CDR3 DNA is TGCAGCGCCCCCCTACATGAGGGGGAGCTGTTTTTT. Its translation is CSAPLHEGELFF.

The V call is TRBV7-9, the J call TRBJ2-1; D is perhaps TRBD2 (5 bases). Trimming pared 5 bases from V and 3 bases from J, leaving 26 bases between. The CDR3 runs 19 residues. Looked up from germline, CDR1 is SEHNR and CDR2 is FQNEAQ (reference sequence). The CDR3 protein is CASSPSPWRISAVYNEQFF. The DNA for the CDR3 is TGTGCCAGCAGCCCCTCGCCATGGAGGATCTCAGCCGTCTACAATGAGCAGTTCTTC.

The CDR3 region is CASSYARQGGGYTF. The CDR3 DNA sequence: TGTGCCAGCAGTTACGCAAGGCAGGGTGGTGGCTACACCTTC. The chain joins TRBV6-5 to TRBJ1-2; tentative D call: TRBD1 (5 bases). The CDR3 sequence is 14 residues long. Germline values: CDR1 MNHEY, CDR2 SVGAGI. Between the trimmed V and J ends, which lost 2 bases and 7 bases, there was a span of 14 bases.

The chain has TRBV19 and TRBJ1-6; D is unresolved. The V and J ends lost 3 bases and 7 bases respectively, with 16 bases between them. The CDR3 loop spans 16 amino acids. The germline CDR1 and CDR2 sequences are LNHDA and SQIVND (reference sequence). Written as DNA, the CDR3 is TGTGCCAGTAGTATTAATAGGTTTGGAAGGAATTCACCCCTCCACTTT. This codes for CASSINRFGRNSPLHF.

The CDR3 nucleotides are TGTGCCAGCAGCTCGCACCCGGCAACTAATGAAAAACTGTTTTTT. Protein sequence: CASSSHPATNEKLFF. This chain links TRBV7-9 with TRBJ1-4, with D hard to call. The germline V and J ends were trimmed by 4 bases and 0 bases, with 9 bases remaining between them. Per germline, CDR1 SEHNR and CDR2 FQNEAQ (reference sequence). CDR3 length: 15 amino acids.

V gene TRBV7-9 combines with J gene TRBJ1-1; a weak D match, TRBD1 (6 bases). V was trimmed by 2 bases and J by 6 bases, leaving 19 bases between them. This CDR3 contains 16 residues. CDR1 and CDR2 (germline): SEHNR, FQNEAQ (reference sequence). The CDR3 coding sequence is TGTGCCAGCAGCTTATTTCGGACAGTCACCTTCCCTGAAGCTTTCTTT. It yields the protein CASSLFRTVTFPEAFF.

This chain joins TRBV2 and TRBJ2-3; the match to TRBD2 covers 8 bases. CDR3 length: 13 amino acids. The V segment lost 3 bases and the J segment 15 bases; nucleotides outside the gene matches: 11. CDR1 and CDR2 (germline): SNHLY, FYNNEI. CDR3 region: CASSDAWTGGQYF. For the CDR3, the DNA is TGTGCCAGCAGTGATGCCTGGACGGGGGGGCAATATTTT.